The T cell receptor beta chain described here comes from a study of cytomegalovirus exposure and HLA in healthy donors. About the research overall: Membership in the Caucasian-associated ancestry cluster was found for approximately 85% of approximately 430 genotyped donors.

This clone appeared a single time. PCR was performed using 60 Vbeta and 13 Jbeta primers. TCRdb keeps only in-frame clones here, not all; method: immunoSEQ multiplex PCR. The table includes approximately 120,000 clones, under 80% detected once. The CDR3 length is 17 residues. Germline trimming cut 4 bases from V and 4 bases from J; bases unmatched to any gene: 11. Germline V gene lookup returns CDR1 KGHSH and CDR2 LQKENI. The sequence was collected from an older woman in good health and CMV-seropositive. The genes are TRBV18 and TRBJ1-5; 9 bases are shared with TRBD1. Sequenced input: PBMCs. Here the CDR3 reads CASSLGQGGWANQPQHF. The CDR3 DNA follows: TGTGCCAGCTCACTGGGACAGGGAGGTTGGGCTAATCAGCCCCAGCATTTT.